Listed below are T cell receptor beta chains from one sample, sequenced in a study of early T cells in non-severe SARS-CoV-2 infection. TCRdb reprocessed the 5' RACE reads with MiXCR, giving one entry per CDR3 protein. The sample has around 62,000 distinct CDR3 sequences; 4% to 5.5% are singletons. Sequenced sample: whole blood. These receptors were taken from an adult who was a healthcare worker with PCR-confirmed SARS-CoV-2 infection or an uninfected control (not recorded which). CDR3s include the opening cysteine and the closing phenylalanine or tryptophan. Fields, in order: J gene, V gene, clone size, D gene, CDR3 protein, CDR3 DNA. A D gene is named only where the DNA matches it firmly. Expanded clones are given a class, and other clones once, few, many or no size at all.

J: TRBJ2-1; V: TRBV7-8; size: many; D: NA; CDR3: CASSSQRNEQFF; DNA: TGTGCCAGCAGCTCACAGCGCAATGAGCAGTTCTTC
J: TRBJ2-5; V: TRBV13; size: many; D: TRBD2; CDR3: CASSLERDLPKETQYF; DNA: TGTGCCAGCAGCTTAGAGCGGGACCTCCCCAAAGAGACCCAGTACTTC
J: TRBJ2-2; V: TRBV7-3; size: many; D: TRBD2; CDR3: CASSRLAGGMAGELFF; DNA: TGTGCCAGCAGCCGACTAGCGGGAGGAATGGCCGGGGAGCTGTTTTTT
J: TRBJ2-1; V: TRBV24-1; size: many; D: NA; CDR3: CATSRSGNYNEQFF; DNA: TGTGCCACCAGTAGATCGGGCAACTACAATGAGCAGTTCTTC
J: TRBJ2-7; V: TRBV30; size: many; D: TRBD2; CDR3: CARGLAGYEQYF; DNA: TGTGCCCGCGGACTAGCGGGATACGAGCAGTACTTC
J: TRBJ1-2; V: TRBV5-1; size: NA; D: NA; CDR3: CASMSERNGYTF; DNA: TGCGCCAGCATGTCAGAACGGAATGGCTACACCTTC
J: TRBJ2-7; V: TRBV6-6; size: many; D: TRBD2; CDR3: CASSYGKAGGPYEQYF; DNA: TGTGCCAGCAGTTATGGGAAAGCGGGAGGCCCCTACGAGCAGTACTTC
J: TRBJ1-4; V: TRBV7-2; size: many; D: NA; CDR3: CASSSKGGFREKLFF; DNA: TGTGCCAGCAGCTCCAAAGGAGGCTTTCGGGAAAAACTGTTTTTT
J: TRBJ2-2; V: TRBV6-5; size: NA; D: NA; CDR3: CASTESGATGELFF; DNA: TGTGCCAGCACAGAGAGCGGAGCCACCGGGGAGCTGTTTTTT
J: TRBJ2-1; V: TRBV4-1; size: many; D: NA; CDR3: CASSQLRTENNEQFF; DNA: TGCGCCAGCAGCCAACTTAGGACAGAAAACAATGAGCAGTTCTTC
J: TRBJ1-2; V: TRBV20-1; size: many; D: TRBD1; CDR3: CSARQGQRGYTF; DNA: TGCAGTGCAAGACAGGGTCAAAGGGGCTACACCTTC
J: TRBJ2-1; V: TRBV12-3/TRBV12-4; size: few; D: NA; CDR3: CASILGRDRGYNEQFF; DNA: NA
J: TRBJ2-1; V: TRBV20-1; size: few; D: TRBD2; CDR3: CSARDQAGSYNEQFF; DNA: TGCAGTGCTAGAGATCAAGCGGGATCCTACAATGAGCAGTTCTTC
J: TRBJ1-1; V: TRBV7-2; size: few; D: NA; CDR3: CASSFTVRVLTEAFF; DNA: TGTGCCAGCAGCTTTACTGTCAGGGTCCTCACTGAAGCTTTCTTT
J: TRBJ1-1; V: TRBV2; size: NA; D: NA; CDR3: CASGGQANTEAFF; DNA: TGTGCCAGCGGGGGACAAGCAAACACTGAAGCTTTCTTT
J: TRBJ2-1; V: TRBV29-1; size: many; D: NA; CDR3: CSVATENEQFF; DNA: TGCAGCGTGGCGACGGAGAATGAGCAGTTCTTC
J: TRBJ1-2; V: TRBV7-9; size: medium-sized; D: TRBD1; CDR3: CASSLGLPDRGNYGYTF; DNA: TGTGCCAGCAGCTTAGGTCTTCCGGACAGGGGCAACTATGGCTACACCTTC
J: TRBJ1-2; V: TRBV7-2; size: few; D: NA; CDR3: CASSLEGINYGYTF; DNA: TGTGCCAGCAGCTTAGAAGGGATTAACTATGGCTACACCTTC
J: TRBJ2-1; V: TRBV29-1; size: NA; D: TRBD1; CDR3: CSVLPGQGRDNEQFF; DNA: TGCAGCGTTCTCCCAGGACAGGGGAGGGACAATGAGCAGTTCTTC
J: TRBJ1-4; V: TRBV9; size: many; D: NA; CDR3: CASSVSEREKLFF; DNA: TGTGCCAGCAGCGTCAGTGAACGTGAAAAACTGTTTTTT
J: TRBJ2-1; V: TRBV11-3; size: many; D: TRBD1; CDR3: CASSQGGTGKNNEQFF; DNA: TGTGCCAGCAGTCAGGGGGGGACAGGGAAGAACAATGAGCAGTTCTTC
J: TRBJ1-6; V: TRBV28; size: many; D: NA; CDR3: CASSPVSSPLHF; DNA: TGTGCCAGCAGCCCGGTCTCTTCACCCCTCCACTTT
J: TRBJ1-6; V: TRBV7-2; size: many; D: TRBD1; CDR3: CASSLYGQGNSPLHF; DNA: TGTGCCAGCAGCTTATACGGACAGGGTAATTCACCCCTCCACTTT
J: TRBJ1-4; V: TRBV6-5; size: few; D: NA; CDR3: CASSYSLAGEKLFF; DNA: TGTGCCAGCAGTTACTCCCTCGCCGGGGAAAAACTGTTTTTT
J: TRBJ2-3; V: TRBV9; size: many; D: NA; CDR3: CASSVDASTDTQYF; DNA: TGTGCCAGCAGCGTGGATGCCTCCACAGATACGCAGTATTTT
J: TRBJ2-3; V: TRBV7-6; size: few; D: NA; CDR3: CASSLLRAPDTQYF; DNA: TGTGCCAGCAGCTTACTCCGGGCCCCAGATACGCAGTATTTT
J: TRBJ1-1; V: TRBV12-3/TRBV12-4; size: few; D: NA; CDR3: CASSLALEPNTEAFF; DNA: TGTGCCAGCAGTTTAGCGTTGGAACCGAACACTGAAGCTTTCTTT
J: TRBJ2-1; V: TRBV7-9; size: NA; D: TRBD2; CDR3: CASSLRSGGHNEQFF; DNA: TGTGCCAGCAGCTTACGGAGCGGGGGGCACAATGAGCAGTTCTTC
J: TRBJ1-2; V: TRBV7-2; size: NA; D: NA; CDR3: CASSYRRTEDYGYTF; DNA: TGTGCCAGCAGCTACCGCCGGACGGAGGACTATGGCTACACCTTC
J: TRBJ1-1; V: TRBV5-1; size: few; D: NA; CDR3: CASSLAQGILAFF; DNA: TGCGCCAGCAGCTTGGCCCAGGGTATCTTAGCTTTCTTT
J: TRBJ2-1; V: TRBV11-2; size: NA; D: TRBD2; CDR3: CASRPSGSNEQFF; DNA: TGTGCCAGCAGGCCTAGCGGATCCAATGAGCAGTTCTTC
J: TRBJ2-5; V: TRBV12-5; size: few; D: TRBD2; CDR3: CASGRGSGSGETQYF; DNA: TGTGCTAGTGGCCGGGGTAGCGGGAGTGGAGAGACCCAGTACTTC